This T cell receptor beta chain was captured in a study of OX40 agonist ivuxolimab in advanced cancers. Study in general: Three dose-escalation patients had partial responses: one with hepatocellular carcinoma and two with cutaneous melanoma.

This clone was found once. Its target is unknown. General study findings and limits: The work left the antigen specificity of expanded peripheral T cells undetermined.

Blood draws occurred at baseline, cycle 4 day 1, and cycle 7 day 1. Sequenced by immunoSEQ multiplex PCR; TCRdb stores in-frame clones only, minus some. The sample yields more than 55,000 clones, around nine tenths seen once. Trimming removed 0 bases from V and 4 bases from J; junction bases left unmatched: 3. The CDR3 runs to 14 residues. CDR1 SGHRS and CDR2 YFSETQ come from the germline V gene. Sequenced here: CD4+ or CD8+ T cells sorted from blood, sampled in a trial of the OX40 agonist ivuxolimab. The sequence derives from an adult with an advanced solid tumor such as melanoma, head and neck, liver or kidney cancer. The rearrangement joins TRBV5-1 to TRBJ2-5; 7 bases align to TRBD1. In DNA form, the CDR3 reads TGCGCCAGCAGCTTGGGACAGGGTGGAGAGACCCAGTACTTC. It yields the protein CASSLGQGGETQYF. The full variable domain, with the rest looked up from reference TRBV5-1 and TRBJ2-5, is KAGVTQTPRYLIKTRGQQVTLSCSPISGHRSVSWYQQTPGQGLQFLFEYFSETQRNKGNFPGRFSGRQFSNSRSEMNVSTLELGDSALYLCASSLGQGGETQYFGPGTRLLVL.